This T cell receptor (beta chain) was sequenced for a study of T cells in Graves' hyperthyroidism and ophthalmopathy. Hyperthyroidism had been newly diagnosed in patients aged 18 to 65, and its duration was under 2 months. Study observations and caveats: Median prediction lead before ophthalmopathy onset was about 6.7 months with the model. In the blood, most expanded thyroid clonotypes above 0.001 appeared as well.

Authors of the study amplified TCR beta CDR3 regions from RNA transcripts. Primed by the HTBI set, a first-round RT-PCR was run on the TCR CDR3. TCRdb called the multiplex PCR reads again in MiXCR, with one record for every CDR3 protein. The repertoire consists of about 840,000 distinct CDR3 sequences, with about two fifths occurring once and the leading ten covering around 10%. The ends were cut back, 7 bases at V and 3 bases at J, with 10 bases in the middle. This CDR3 has 12 residues. Germline V gene sequence: CDR1 MNHNY, CDR2 SVGAGI (reference sequence). This clonotype has more than one count but fewer than ten. Its cognate antigen is unknown.

This chain connects TRBV6-6 to TRBJ2-7; D gene uncertain. The TCR sequence derives from a man between 18 and 35 years old with Graves' hyperthyroidism. The sequencing input was blood. The CDR3 region has the DNA TGTGCCAGCATTAGCAGCATCTACGAGCAGTACTTC. Its protein is CASISSIYEQYF.